These 17 T cell receptor beta chains originate from one sample sequenced in a study of cytomegalovirus exposure and HLA in healthy donors. PCR primers comprised 60 Vbeta and 13 Jbeta primers. The protocol was immunoSEQ multiplex PCR, while the TCRdb copy is restricted to in-frame clones and leaves out a portion. The table has around 99,000 clones, over 70% seen once. The specimen was PBMCs. Source of these receptors: a man aged 50 to 59 in good health and CMV-seropositive.

The rearrangement links TRBV7-3 to TRBJ2-7; the match to TRBD1 covers 9 bases. The CDR3 runs to 15 residues. V was clipped by 5 bases and J by 4 bases; unmatched bases: 9. Germline V CDR1 and CDR2: SGHTA, FQGTGA. CDR3 region: CASSPQGQGGYEQYF. CDR3 bases: TGTGCCAGCAGCCCCCAGGGACAGGGTGGTTACGAGCAGTACTTC.

This clone was observed once. The V call is TRBV5-6, the J call TRBJ2-3; 8 bases map to TRBD2. This CDR3 has 16 amino acids. The ends lost 0 bases at V and 7 bases at J; junction bases unmatched: 10. Germline CDR1 and CDR2: SGHDT and YYEEEE. The CDR3 loop reads CASSLAGGGLVYTQYF. The CDR3 DNA reads as TGTGCCAGCAGCTTGGCCGGGGGGGGGCTGGTGTATACGCAGTATTTT.

V gene TRBV18 combines with J gene TRBJ2-3, with TRBD1 identical over 11 bases. Germline V gives CDR1 KGHSH, CDR2 LQKENI. The CDR3 is 14 residues long. The V and J ends lost 3 bases and 4 bases, in that order; junction bases with no gene match: 0. CDR3 region: CASSPGQGADTQYF. In DNA, the CDR3 is TGTGCCAGCTCACCGGGACAGGGGGCAGATACGCAGTATTTT.

V is TRBV5-6 and J is TRBJ1-6, with 8 bases aligning to TRBD1. After removal of 4 bases from V and 2 bases from J, the junction contained 2 bases not matched to a gene. This CDR3 region has 15 residues. Germline V CDR1 and CDR2: SGHDT, YYEEEE. CDR3 protein: CASSPDRAYNSPLHF. CDR3 coding DNA: TGTGCCAGCAGCCCGGACAGGGCCTATAATTCACCCCTCCACTTT. The full variable domain, in which reference TRBV5-6 and TRBJ1-6 provide the parts outside the CDR3, is DAGVTQSPTHLIKTRGQQVTLRCSPKSGHDTVSWYQQALGQGPQFIFQYYEEEERQRGNFPDRFSGHQFPNYSSELNVNALLLGDSALYLCASSPDRAYNSPLHFGNGTRLTVT.

J is TRBJ2-1 and V is TRBV7-9; 7 positions agree with TRBD2. The CDR3 loop spans 16 amino acids. The junction had 5 bases not matched to a gene; V was cut back by 2 bases and J by 1 base. Germline CDR1 reads SEHNR; CDR2 reads FQNEAQ (reference sequence). The CDR3 coding sequence is TGTGCCAGCAGCTTAATGGGGCGGGGGTCCTACAATGAGCAGTTCTTC. It yields the protein CASSLMGRGSYNEQFF.

The chain is built from TRBV25-1 and TRBJ1-2; 7 positions match TRBD1. The germline CDR1 and CDR2 sequences are MGHDK and SYGVNS. The CDR3 extends over 13 amino acids. V was pared by 3 bases and J by 2 bases, with 0 bases of the junction left unmatched. CDR3 DNA sequence: TGTGCCAGCAGTGAGACAGGGAACTATGGCTACACCTTC. Translation: CASSETGNYGYTF.

The chain carries TRBV25-1 and TRBJ1-1, with D perhaps TRBD1 (6 bases). Germline V gene sequence: CDR1 MGHDK, CDR2 SYGVNS. CDR3 length equals 16 residues. With 1 base removed from V and 4 bases from J, the gap between germline ends came to 16 bases. The CDR3 nucleotides read TGTGCCAGCAGTGAATCCGTGGGGCGCAGGGGCACTGAAGCTTTCTTT. Translated, it gives CASSESVGRRGTEAFF.

To note about this clone: At one end the junction does not follow the germline gene, possibly because of a read error. The V and J genes are TRBV15 and TRBJ1-2, with D possibly matching TRBD1 (5 bases). Germline loops: CDR1 LNHNV, CDR2 YYDKDF (reference sequence). This CDR3 is 13 amino acids long. In DNA, the CDR3 is TGTGCCACCAGCAGAGATCGGGGGGATGGCTACCCCTTC. The encoded protein is CATSRDRGDGYPF.

The chain is built from TRBV30 and TRBJ1-2; D may be TRBD1 (6 bases). The CDR3 is 13 residues long. V lost 4 bases to trimming and J lost 7 bases, with 16 bases between them. The germline gives CDR1 GTSNPN, CDR2 SVGIG (reference sequence). CDR3 in DNA: TGTGCCTGGAACGCAGGGGTGAGGAGTGGCTACACCTTC. Protein product: CAWNAGVRSGYTF.

Written as DNA, the CDR3 is TGTGCCACCAGCAGAGAACTCCTCTCCTATAATTCACCCCTCCACTTT. Its protein product is CATSRELLSYNSPLHF. The chain links TRBV15 to TRBJ1-6; D not certain. The germline gives CDR1 LNHNV, CDR2 YYDKDF (reference sequence). Trimming removed 0 bases at V and 0 bases at J, with 6 bases between. The CDR3 has 16 amino acids.

V usage is TRBV9 and J usage is TRBJ2-5; 7 positions match TRBD1. The J segment lost 2 bases and the V segment lost 4 bases, leaving 8 bases of the junction unmatched. This CDR3 region has 15 residues. Looked up from germline, CDR1 is SGDLS and CDR2 is YYNGEE. CDR3 loop: CASSLLGDRQETQYF. As DNA, the CDR3 is TGTGCCAGCAGCCTCCTGGGGGACAGACAAGAGACCCAGTACTTC. Based on the CDR3 plus reference TRBV9 and TRBJ2-5, the full variable domain is DSGVTQTPKHLITATGQRVTLRCSPRSGDLSVYWYQQSLDQGLQFLIQYYNGEERAKGNILERFSAQQFPDLHSELNLSSLELGDSALYFCASSLLGDRQETQYFGPGTRLLVL.

This chain joins TRBV5-1 and TRBJ2-5, with D possibly being TRBD1 (5 bases). The CDR3 spans 14 residues. CDR1 SGHRS and CDR2 YFSETQ come from the germline V gene. The germline V and J ends were trimmed by 3 bases and 2 bases, with 11 bases remaining between them. In DNA, the CDR3 is TGCGCCAGCAGCTCGTCAGGGATTCAAGAGACCCAGTACTTC. As protein: CASSSSGIQETQYF. The variable domain in full, with the rest retrieved from reference TRBV5-1 and TRBJ2-5, is KAGVTQTPRYLIKTRGQQVTLSCSPISGHRSVSWYQQTPGQGLQFLFEYFSETQRNKGNFPGRFSGRQFSNSRSEMNVSTLELGDSALYLCASSSSGIQETQYFGPGTRLLVL.

Details on this clone: Other DNA sequences in this specimen translate into the identical CDR3. The J gene is TRBJ1-1, the V gene TRBV30; D perhaps matches TRBD1 (5 bases). Per the germline V gene, CDR1 is GTSNPN and CDR2 is SVGIG (reference sequence). CDR3 size: 13 residues. V dropped 0 bases and J dropped 1 base, with 6 bases sitting between them. The CDR3 DNA reads as TGTGCCTGGAGTGTACAGGCGAACACTGAAGCTTTCTTT. It is translated as CAWSVQANTEAFF. Supplemented by reference TRBV30 and TRBJ1-1, the full variable domain reads SQTIHQWPATLVQPVGSPLSLECTVEGTSNPNLYWYRQAAGRGLQLLFYSVGIGQISSEVPQNLSASRPQDRQFILSSKKLLLSDSGFYLCAWSVQANTEAFFGQGTRLTVV.

This clone came up once. The chain employs TRBV4-1 and TRBJ1-4, with D possibly TRBD1 on 5 matching bases. There are 12 residues in the CDR3. Trimming stripped 6 bases from V and 10 bases from J, with 12 bases between. Germline values: CDR1 MGHRA, CDR2 YSYEKL. CDR3 sequence reads: CASRSAGGKLFF. The CDR3 coding sequence is TGCGCCAGCAGATCTGCGGGGGGAAAACTGTTTTTT.

The V and J genes are TRBV13 and TRBJ2-1, with TRBD2 matching over 9 bases. Trimming at V came to 5 bases and at J to 6 bases, leaving 14 bases not matched to a gene. Per germline, CDR1 PRHDT and CDR2 FYEKMQ (reference sequence). The CDR3 spans 17 residues. The CDR3 loop is CASSASGTSLFGNEQFF. The CDR3 nucleotides read TGTGCCAGCAGCGCCTCCGGGACTAGCTTATTCGGCAATGAGCAGTTCTTC.

The rearrangement links TRBV21-1 to TRBJ1-1; TRBD1 is taken as the D call from the table, unchecked against the DNA. TRBV21-1 counts as a pseudogene. This CDR3 comprises 21 residues. In DNA form, the CDR3 reads TGTGCCAGCAGCAAAGCTCGCTTTCGCTTTTGGGGCCCGACAGATTACACTGAAGCTTTCTTT. It encodes CASSKARFRFWGPTDYTEAFF.

This sequence joins TRBV2 and TRBJ1-5, with a possible D match to TRBD1 (6 bases). This CDR3 spans 14 amino acids. The V gene's germline CDR1 is SNHLY and CDR2 FYNNEI. Trimming shortened V by 6 bases and J by 3 bases, and 12 bases separated the two germline ends. This CDR3 is CASSSGQNNQPQHF. CDR3 nucleotide sequence: TGTGCCAGCAGCAGCGGACAGAACAATCAGCCCCAGCATTTT.